This T cell receptor beta chain was sequenced in a study of blood T cells in healthy people across ages. This clonotype was seen ten or more times. Per germline, CDR1 SGHDN and CDR2 FVKESK. V dropped 0 bases and J dropped 4 bases, with 10 bases sitting between them. The CDR3 loop spans 15 amino acids. Through a sample-barcoded 5' primer and a J-beta primer mix, a second PCR was run for about 7 to 12 cycles. TCRdb recomputed calls from the 5' RACE reads with MiXCR, one row per CDR3 protein. This repertoire shows around 650,000 distinct CDR3 sequences, about 32% found once; its top ten account for approximately 15%.

The source is a woman older than 75 in good health. The sample was blood. The chain joins TRBV14 to TRBJ2-1, with D perhaps matching TRBD1 (7 bases). The CDR3 region has the DNA TGTGCCAGCAGCCAAGAGACAGGGAGGTACAATGAGCAGTTCTTC. It specifies CASSQETGRYNEQFF.